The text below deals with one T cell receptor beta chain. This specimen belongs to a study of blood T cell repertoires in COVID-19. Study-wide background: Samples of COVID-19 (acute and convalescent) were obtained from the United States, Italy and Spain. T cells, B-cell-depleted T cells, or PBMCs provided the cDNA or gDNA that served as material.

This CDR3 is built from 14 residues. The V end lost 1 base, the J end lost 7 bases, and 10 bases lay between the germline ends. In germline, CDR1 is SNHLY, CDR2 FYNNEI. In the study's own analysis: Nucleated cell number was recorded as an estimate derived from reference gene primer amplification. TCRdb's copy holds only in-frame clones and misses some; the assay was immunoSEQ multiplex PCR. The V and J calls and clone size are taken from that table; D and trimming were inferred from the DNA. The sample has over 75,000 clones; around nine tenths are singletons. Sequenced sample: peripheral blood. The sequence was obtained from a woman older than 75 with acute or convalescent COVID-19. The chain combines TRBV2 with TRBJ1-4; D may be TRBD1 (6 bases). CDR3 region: CASSEGGLSEKLFF. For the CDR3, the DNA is TGTGCCAGCAGTGAAGGGGGGCTAAGTGAAAAACTGTTTTTT.